A selection of T cell receptor beta chains follows, all from one sample in a study of shared clonotypes between healthy human individuals. Method: immunoSEQ multiplex PCR; TCRdb's copy keeps in-frame clones and lacks some. The sample consists of roughly 700,000 clones, around 90% of them appearing once. The sample was memory CD8+ T cells from PBMCs. These receptors were collected from a young man in good health. Some clones in this sample may be carry-over from other donors' samples. Both conserved end residues are part of each CDR3. The D gene is left open where the match is weak. Size values are once, few and many counts, or a class for expanded clones, and some rows have none.

clone size: -
J gene: TRBJ2-7
D gene: -
V gene: TRBV7-9
CDR3 protein: CASSPLYEQYF
CDR3 DNA: TGTGCCAGCAGCCCCCTCTACGAGCAGTACTTC

clone size: -
J gene: TRBJ2-1
D gene: -
V gene: TRBV6-5
CDR3 protein: CASSPRRVAYNEQFF
CDR3 DNA: TGTGCCAGCAGCCCTAGAAGGGTAGCCTACAATGAGCAGTTCTTC

clone size: -
J gene: TRBJ2-7
D gene: -
V gene: TRBV4-1
CDR3 protein: CASSQDNGIPYEQYF
CDR3 DNA: TGCGCCAGCAGCCAAGATAACGGTATTCCCTACGAGCAGTACTTC

clone size: -
J gene: TRBJ2-1
D gene: -
V gene: TRBV7-8
CDR3 protein: CASSPFGVGLYNEQFF
CDR3 DNA: TGTGCCAGCAGCCCTTTTGGGGTAGGACTCTACAATGAGCAGTTCTTC

clone size: -
J gene: TRBJ1-1
D gene: -
V gene: TRBV11-2
CDR3 protein: CASSPIKQGEAFF
CDR3 DNA: TGTGCCAGCAGCCCGATAAAACAGGGTGAAGCTTTCTTT

clone size: -
J gene: TRBJ2-3
D gene: TRBD2
V gene: TRBV13
CDR3 protein: CASSLGLAGGTDTQYF
CDR3 DNA: TGTGCCAGCAGCTTAGGGCTAGCGGGAGGAACAGATACGCAGTATTTT

clone size: -
J gene: TRBJ1-5
D gene: -
V gene: TRBV30
CDR3 protein: CAWSVMDGRNQPQHF
CDR3 DNA: TGTGCCTGGAGTGTAATGGACGGCCGCAATCAGCCCCAGCATTTT

clone size: -
J gene: TRBJ2-7
D gene: -
V gene: TRBV18
CDR3 protein: CASSPRGRLSSYEQYF
CDR3 DNA: TGTGCCAGCTCACCCCGGGGGAGACTGAGCTCCTACGAGCAGTACTTC

clone size: few
J gene: TRBJ1-5
D gene: TRBD1
V gene: TRBV6-5
CDR3 protein: CASSLQGFNQPQHF
CDR3 DNA: TGTGCCAGCAGTTTACAGGGGTTCAATCAGCCCCAGCATTTT

clone size: few
J gene: TRBJ1-1
D gene: -
V gene: TRBV10-3
CDR3 protein: CAISDPMNTEAFF
CDR3 DNA: TGTGCCATCAGTGATCCAATGAACACTGAAGCTTTCTTT

clone size: once
J gene: TRBJ2-1
D gene: -
V gene: TRBV6-1
CDR3 protein: CASSGTEYNEQFF
CDR3 DNA: TGTGCCAGCTCCGGGACGGAGTACAATGAGCAGTTCTTC

clone size: -
J gene: TRBJ2-1
D gene: -
V gene: TRBV19
CDR3 protein: CASSIGTYSYNEQFF
CDR3 DNA: TGTGCCAGTAGTATCGGCACTTACTCCTACAATGAGCAGTTCTTC

clone size: -
J gene: TRBJ2-5
D gene: -
V gene: TRBV14
CDR3 protein: CASSQVFQETQYF
CDR3 DNA: TGTGCCAGCAGCCAAGTCTTCCAAGAGACCCAGTACTTC

clone size: -
J gene: TRBJ2-3
D gene: TRBD1
V gene: TRBV28
CDR3 protein: CASSLGGTVTDTQYF
CDR3 DNA: TGTGCCAGCAGTTTGGGTGGGACAGTCACAGATACGCAGTATTTT

clone size: -
J gene: TRBJ2-1
D gene: -
V gene: TRBV14
CDR3 protein: CASSPRGGAQQFF
CDR3 DNA: TGTGCCAGCAGCCCACGCGGTGGTGCACAGCAGTTCTTC

clone size: -
J gene: TRBJ2-1
D gene: TRBD2
V gene: TRBV7-8
CDR3 protein: CASSLGRESYNEQFF
CDR3 DNA: TGTGCCAGCAGCTTAGGGCGGGAGTCGTACAATGAGCAGTTCTTC

clone size: -
J gene: TRBJ2-3
D gene: TRBD2
V gene: TRBV29-1
CDR3 protein: CSAQIAGGGDTQYF
CDR3 DNA: TGCAGCGCCCAGATAGCGGGAGGTGGAGATACGCAGTATTTT

clone size: -
J gene: TRBJ2-5
D gene: TRBD2
V gene: TRBV29-1
CDR3 protein: CSVEETSGREETQYF
CDR3 DNA: TGCAGCGTTGAAGAGACTAGCGGGCGGGAAGAGACCCAGTACTTC

clone size: -
J gene: TRBJ2-5
D gene: TRBD1
V gene: TRBV7-2
CDR3 protein: CASSQDRDREEETQYF
CDR3 DNA: TGTGCCAGCAGCCAAGACCGGGACAGGGAGGAAGAGACCCAGTACTTC

clone size: -
J gene: TRBJ1-1
D gene: -
V gene: TRBV4-1
CDR3 protein: CASSHPRGLNTEAFF
CDR3 DNA: TGCGCCAGCAGCCACCCCCGGGGGTTGAACACTGAAGCTTTCTTT

clone size: -
J gene: TRBJ2-2
D gene: TRBD1
V gene: TRBV5-4
CDR3 protein: CASSSDLTGVPGELFF
CDR3 DNA: TGTGCCAGCAGCTCAGACCTTACAGGGGTCCCCGGGGAGCTGTTTTTT

clone size: -
J gene: TRBJ1-1
D gene: -
V gene: TRBV5-4
CDR3 protein: CASSLEAGEAFF
CDR3 DNA: TGTGCCAGCAGCTTGGAGGCAGGCGAAGCTTTCTTT

clone size: -
J gene: TRBJ1-4
D gene: -
V gene: TRBV4-1
CDR3 protein: CASSQGFDVELFF
CDR3 DNA: TGCGCCAGCAGCCAAGGTTTCGACGTAGAACTGTTTTTT

clone size: -
J gene: TRBJ2-2
D gene: -
V gene: TRBV27
CDR3 protein: CASRIENTGELFF
CDR3 DNA: TGTGCCAGCAGAATTGAGAACACCGGGGAGCTGTTTTTT

clone size: -
J gene: TRBJ2-2
D gene: -
V gene: TRBV5-6
CDR3 protein: CASSLGLNTGELFF
CDR3 DNA: TGTGCCAGCAGCTTAGGACTGAACACCGGGGAGCTGTTTTTT

clone size: -
J gene: TRBJ1-3
D gene: TRBD1
V gene: TRBV5-1
CDR3 protein: CASTPLGQGGNTIYF
CDR3 DNA: TGCGCCAGCACCCCCTTGGGACAGGGTGGAAACACCATATATTTT

clone size: -
J gene: TRBJ2-5
D gene: TRBD2
V gene: TRBV27
CDR3 protein: CASRQGLAGETQYF
CDR3 DNA: TGTGCCAGCAGACAAGGACTAGCAGGAGAGACCCAGTACTTC

clone size: -
J gene: TRBJ2-3
D gene: -
V gene: TRBV30
CDR3 protein: CAWSVFGDTQYF
CDR3 DNA: TGTGCCTGGAGTGTATTTGGAGATACGCAGTATTTT

clone size: -
J gene: TRBJ2-7
D gene: TRBD1
V gene: TRBV27
CDR3 protein: CASSSRGSSYEQYF
CDR3 DNA: TGTGCCAGCAGTAGCAGGGGGTCCTCCTACGAGCAGTACTTC

clone size: -
J gene: TRBJ1-5
D gene: -
V gene: TRBV28
CDR3 protein: CASSGVALSNQPQHF
CDR3 DNA: TGTGCCAGCAGTGGTGTCGCCTTAAGCAATCAGCCCCAGCATTTT

clone size: once
J gene: TRBJ1-2
D gene: -
V gene: TRBV19
CDR3 protein: CASSIRGGAYGYTF
CDR3 DNA: TGTGCCAGTAGTATTCGAGGAGGGGCCTATGGCTACACCTTC

clone size: few
J gene: TRBJ2-7
D gene: TRBD2
V gene: TRBV11-2
CDR3 protein: CASSLSSGSEEQYF
CDR3 DNA: TGTGCCAGCAGCTTATCGAGCGGGAGTGAGGAGCAGTACTTC

clone size: -
J gene: TRBJ2-7
D gene: -
V gene: TRBV6-6
CDR3 protein: CASSLTGNEQYF
CDR3 DNA: TGTGCCAGCAGCCTTACAGGGAACGAGCAGTACTTC

clone size: -
J gene: TRBJ2-7
D gene: TRBD2
V gene: TRBV28
CDR3 protein: CASTLREFDEQYF
CDR3 DNA: TGTGCCAGCACCCTGCGGGAGTTTGACGAGCAGTACTTC

clone size: -
J gene: TRBJ2-1
D gene: TRBD2
V gene: TRBV4-2
CDR3 protein: CASSHRTSGYNEQFF
CDR3 DNA: TGTGCCAGCAGCCATCGGACTAGCGGATACAATGAGCAGTTCTTC

clone size: -
J gene: TRBJ2-1
D gene: -
V gene: TRBV11-3
CDR3 protein: CASSLGGGGSSYNEQFF
CDR3 DNA: TGTGCCAGCAGCTTAGGGGGGGGCGGGAGCTCCTACAATGAGCAGTTCTTC

clone size: -
J gene: TRBJ2-1
D gene: TRBD2
V gene: TRBV11-2
CDR3 protein: CASSLTSGSGHEQFF
CDR3 DNA: TGTGCCAGCAGCTTGACTAGCGGGAGCGGTCATGAGCAGTTCTTC

clone size: -
J gene: TRBJ2-7
D gene: TRBD2
V gene: TRBV9
CDR3 protein: CASSVGAGGAYEQYF
CDR3 DNA: TGTGCCAGCAGCGTAGGAGCGGGGGGCGCCTACGAGCAGTACTTC

clone size: -
J gene: TRBJ1-5
D gene: -
V gene: TRBV27
CDR3 protein: CASSLMGVSNQPQHF
CDR3 DNA: TGTGCCAGCAGTCTCATGGGGGTTAGCAATCAGCCCCAGCATTTT

clone size: -
J gene: TRBJ2-7
D gene: -
V gene: TRBV28
CDR3 protein: CASSLEGYEQYF
CDR3 DNA: TGTGCCAGCAGTTTAGAAGGGTACGAGCAGTACTTC

clone size: once
J gene: TRBJ2-5
D gene: TRBD1
V gene: TRBV27
CDR3 protein: CASRNRGRGSNQYF
CDR3 DNA: TGTGCCAGCAGAAACAGGGGGCGCGGGAGTAACCAGTACTTC

clone size: few
J gene: TRBJ1-1
D gene: -
V gene: TRBV5-1
CDR3 protein: CASSLAWKSLNTEAFF
CDR3 DNA: TGCGCCAGCAGCTTGGCCTGGAAGAGTTTGAACACTGAAGCTTTCTTT

clone size: -
J gene: TRBJ1-5
D gene: -
V gene: TRBV27
CDR3 protein: CAPSVGRGSNQPQHF
CDR3 DNA: TGTGCCCCTTCAGTAGGGCGCGGTAGCAATCAGCCCCAGCATTTT

clone size: -
J gene: TRBJ1-1
D gene: -
V gene: TRBV19
CDR3 protein: CASIGLGTEAFF
CDR3 DNA: TGTGCCAGTATCGGGCTAGGCACTGAAGCTTTCTTT

clone size: -
J gene: TRBJ1-1
D gene: TRBD1
V gene: TRBV4-1
CDR3 protein: CASSQLPGQGFTEAFF
CDR3 DNA: TGCGCCAGCAGCCAGTTACCGGGACAGGGGTTCACTGAAGCTTTCTTT

clone size: -
J gene: TRBJ2-1
D gene: -
V gene: TRBV9
CDR3 protein: CASSARPGTPRDSYNEQFF
CDR3 DNA: TGTGCCAGCAGCGCCCGTCCCGGGACTCCGAGAGACTCCTACAATGAGCAGTTCTTC